The rows below give T cell receptor beta chains drawn from one sample of a study of esophageal squamous cell carcinoma tumors. TCRdb fed the 5' RACE reads into MiXCR, producing one record per CDR3 protein. Of under 1,500 distinct CDR3 sequences in the sample, 13% were seen once. The specimen was tumor tissue. The origin of the receptors is a man aged 45 to 79 with esophageal squamous cell carcinoma. Each CDR3 is given with its conserved first and last residue. A D gene is named only where the DNA matches it firmly. Clone size is not always given. Where it is, it says once, few, many or a class for expanded clones.

CDR3 length,D gene,clone size,J gene,V gene,CDR3 protein,CDR3 DNA
20,-,medium-sized,TRBJ2-6,TRBV3-2,CASSQDPPGQGSSGANVLTF,TGTGCCAGCAGCCAAGATCCCCCGGGACAGGGCAGCTCTGGGGCCAACGTCCTGACTTTC
16,-,once,TRBJ1-2,TRBV6-5,CASTGQLPSGGYGYTF,TGTGCCAGCACGGGCCAGCTACCTAGCGGGGGCTATGGCTACACCTTC
17,TRBD1,large,TRBJ1-5,TRBV4-1,CASSQDLVQGDTQPQHF,TGCGCCAGCAGCCAAGATCTGGTACAGGGGGATACTCAGCCCCAGCATTTT
13,TRBD2,large,TRBJ2-5,TRBV7-2,CASRIAGTETQYF,TGTGCCAGCAGGATAGCGGGAACTGAGACCCAGTACTTC
13,-,-,TRBJ2-7,TRBV30,CAWSALSDGEQYF,TGTGCCTGGAGTGCCCTCAGCGATGGCGAGCAGTACTTC
14,-,few,TRBJ1-1,TRBV2,CASGGVVRSTEAFF,TGTGCCAGCGGAGGAGTGGTTCGGAGCACTGAAGCTTTCTTT
18,-,medium-sized,TRBJ2-3,TRBV25-1,CASSNGDSWASSTDTQYF,TGTGCCAGCAGTAACGGGGATTCGTGGGCCTCTAGCACAGATACGCAGTATTTT
14,-,-,TRBJ2-5,TRBV24-1,CATSGGVTPETQYF,TGTGCCACCAGTGGGGGGGTTACCCCGGAGACCCAGTACTTC
14,TRBD1,-,TRBJ1-5,TRBV10-3,CATQLTGGDQPQHF,TGTGCCACTCAATTGACAGGGGGCGATCAGCCCCAGCATTTT
14,TRBD1,-,TRBJ2-5,TRBV7-3,CASSTGTVGETQYF,TGTGCCAGCAGCACCGGGACAGTCGGAGAGACCCAGTACTTC
17,-,large,TRBJ2-7,TRBV6-2/TRBV6-3,CASSYSSAGFSLGEQYF,TGTGCCAGCAGTTACTCGTCGGCAGGGTTTTCACTAGGCGAGCAGTACTTC
14,-,medium-sized,TRBJ1-5,TRBV6-2/TRBV6-3,CASSYSSRGQPQHF,TGTGCCAGCAGTTACTCGAGCCGAGGTCAGCCCCAGCATTTT
13,TRBD1,-,TRBJ2-7,TRBV7-3,CASSLGEGQGQYF,TGTGCCAGCAGCTTAGGGGAGGGACAGGGGCAGTACTTC
15,-,medium-sized,TRBJ1-6,TRBV12-3/TRBV12-4,CASRRSGKKGSPLHF,TGTGCCAGCAGAAGGTCAGGGAAAAAGGGGTCACCCCTCCACTTT
14,TRBD2,-,TRBJ2-5,TRBV20-1,CSAPEGRGVETQYF,TGCAGTGCTCCAGAGGGGAGGGGAGTAGAGACCCAGTACTTC
19,TRBD2,-,TRBJ2-3,TRBV6-2/TRBV6-3,CASSYLITRLASLTDTQYF,TGTGCCAGCAGTTACCTGATTACCCGACTAGCGAGTTTAACAGATACGCAGTATTTT
15,-,hyperexpanded,TRBJ1-2,TRBV4-3,CASSQAQFGIYGYTF,TGCGCCAGCAGCCAAGCTCAGTTCGGGATCTATGGCTACACCTTC
14,-,hyperexpanded,TRBJ1-3,TRBV29-1,CSVPDSTSGNTIYF,TGCAGCGTTCCGGACAGTACATCTGGAAACACCATATATTTT
17,TRBD2,large,TRBJ2-1,TRBV2,CASSELLASGGDNEQFF,TGTGCCAGCAGTGAGCTTCTGGCTAGCGGGGGAGACAATGAGCAGTTCTTC
17,TRBD2,few,TRBJ2-4,TRBV2,CASTDLPPGLAENIQYF,TGTGCCAGCACTGATCTTCCCCCGGGACTAGCGGAAAACATTCAGTACTTC
15,TRBD2,medium-sized,TRBJ2-3,TRBV20-1,CSAQTRLAVTDTQYF,TGCAGTGCTCAAACTCGGCTAGCGGTCACAGATACGCAGTATTTT
13,-,medium-sized,TRBJ2-5,TRBV27,CASGWTTGMTQYF,TGTGCCAGTGGCTGGACAACGGGTATGACCCAGTACTTC
15,-,-,TRBJ2-7,TRBV5-1,CASSHDSGAGGEQYF,TGCGCCAGCAGCCATGACTCGGGCGCCGGGGGCGAGCAGTACTTC
15,TRBD1,medium-sized,TRBJ1-4,TRBV30,CAWSAGQGANEKLFF,TGTGCCTGGAGCGCCGGACAGGGGGCGAATGAAAAACTGTTTTTT
18,TRBD2,-,TRBJ2-1,TRBV7-2,CASSLVSRAGDSYNEQFF,TGTGCCAGCAGCTTAGTGTCTCGTGCGGGAGATTCCTACAATGAGCAGTTCTTC
16,TRBD2,medium-sized,TRBJ2-1,TRBV30,CAWTNGLAGGYNEQFF,TGTGCCTGGACGAACGGACTAGCGGGGGGGTACAATGAGCAGTTCTTC
16,-,few,TRBJ2-7,TRBV9,CASSAASGGSSYEQYF,TGTGCCAGCAGCGCTGCCTCGGGGGGCTCGTCCTACGAGCAGTACTTC
15,-,medium-sized,TRBJ2-6,TRBV19,CASSTQGNWANVLTF,TGTGCCAGTAGTACTCAGGGTAACTGGGCCAACGTCCTGACTTTC
13,-,medium-sized,TRBJ2-7,TRBV7-2,CASSFFGVIEQYF,TGTGCCAGCAGCTTTTTTGGGGTCATCGAGCAGTACTTC
13,-,medium-sized,TRBJ1-1,TRBV29-1,CSVNRAANTEAFF,TGCAGCGTAAACAGGGCAGCGAACACTGAAGCTTTCTTT
16,-,-,TRBJ1-1,TRBV4-1,CASSQGVPRRNTEAFF,TGCGCCAGCAGCCAAGGGGTCCCGCGACGGAACACTGAAGCTTTCTTT
13,-,large,TRBJ1-2,TRBV7-9,CASSITPGDGYTF,TGTGCCAGCAGCATCACCCCTGGCGATGGCTACACCTTC
16,TRBD2,few,TRBJ2-7,TRBV20-1,CSARAVLAGDLGEQYF,TGCAGTGCCCGGGCAGTTCTAGCGGGAGACTTGGGGGAGCAGTACTTC
16,TRBD2,large,TRBJ2-3,TRBV3-1,CASSQDGSSGRNTQYF,TGTGCCAGCAGCCAAGACGGGAGTAGCGGGAGAAATACGCAGTATTTT
14,-,medium-sized,TRBJ2-3,TRBV7-3,CASSPNSPLDTQYF,TGTGCCAGCAGCCCCAACTCCCCTCTGGATACGCAGTATTTT